Listed here is a single TCR beta chain. The protocol was immunoSEQ multiplex PCR, while the TCRdb copy is restricted to in-frame clones and leaves out a portion. The table shows 100,000 or so clones, with roughly 84% occurring only once. This specimen comes from a study of PD-L1 blockade in urothelial cancer. Background on the study: Men with urothelial cancer arising in the bladder made up about 90% of the roughly 29 patients. At 6 weeks and at 3 weeks (second dose) after treatment start, blood was analyzed.

Patients suffered from locally advanced or metastatic urothelial carcinoma. Sampling of each patient yielded between 1 and 8 specimens, collected pretreatment and on-treatment. This CDR3 is built from 12 residues. V gave up 7 bases and J gave up 9 bases; unmatched junction bases: 6. CDR1 is SQVTM and CDR2 is ANQGSEA in the germline V gene. This specimen consisted of PBMCs, obtained around atezolizumab (anti-PD-L1) treatment. This TCR derives from a man between 45 and 60 years old with urothelial cancer. The chain is built from TRBV29-1 and TRBJ2-2, with TRBD1 identical over 9 bases. This chain's CDR3 is CSAGQGSWELFF. CDR3 nucleotides: TGCAGCGCCGGACAGGGGAGTTGGGAGCTGTTTTTT.